This T cell receptor beta chain was documented in a study of T cells in localized non-small cell lung cancer. V lost 4 bases to trimming and J lost 7 bases, with 8 bases between them. Germline lookup yields CDR1 SEHNR and CDR2 FQNEAQ (reference sequence). The CDR3 spans 11 residues. Turning to this clone: Its specificity is unknown.

Whole-study results and caveats: Uninvolved adjacent lung showed the highest T cell clonality, exceeding tumor. Sequencing was restricted to one tumor region; therefore, heterogeneity remains possible.

Here immunoSEQ multiplex PCR was the method, and the copy in TCRdb shows in-frame clones only, minus some. This table has 20,000 to 25,000 clones, more than 75% appearing once. The rearrangement uses TRBV7-9 and TRBJ2-7; D gene uncertain. This clonotype was sampled from a woman between 35 and 70 years old with stage II squamous cell lung carcinoma. The input for sequencing was PBMCs, taken before any cancer treatment. CDR3 bases: TGTGCCAGCAGCTCGGACCTGGAGCAGTACTTC. Its protein is CASSSDLEQYF. Looking up the rest from reference TRBV7-9 and TRBJ2-7 gives the full variable domain: DTGVSQNPRHKITKRGQNVTFRCDPISEHNRLYWYRQTLGQGPEFLTYFQNEAQLEKSRLLSDRFSAERPKGSFSTLEIQRTEQGDSAMYLCASSSDLEQYFGPGTRLTVT.